This T cell receptor (beta chain) was captured by sequencing in a study of beta chain features in type 1 diabetes. Study-level findings and limits: TCRB CDR3s were moderately but significantly shorter in Type 1 diabetes patients in all four CD4+ subsets.

On this clone: What it binds is not known.

The ends were cut back, 2 bases at V and 10 bases at J, with 14 bases in the middle. CDR3 length equals 13 residues. In germline, CDR1 is KGHSH, CDR2 LQKENI. All of the isolated RNA was reverse transcribed, so expressed TCRB transcripts were sequenced. Only in-frame clones appear in the TCRdb table, and some are missing; sequencing was by immunoSEQ multiplex PCR. The data hold 300,000 or so clones, with approximately 10% observed a single time. The specimen was central memory CD4+ T cells from blood. V and J are TRBV18 and TRBJ2-5, with D uncertain. The TCR was taken from a man aged 30-40 years with type 1 diabetes. DNA of the CDR3: TGTGCCAGCTCACCAGAACCCTCAAAGGGCCAGTACTTC. This codes for CASSPEPSKGQYF.